This passage covers 24 T cell receptor beta chains from one sample sequenced in a study of control samples from healthy donors and cancer patients. Clones were sequenced by immunoSEQ multiplex PCR, and TCRdb holds only the in-frame ones, with some missing. The sample lists around 75,000 clones, approximately 80% seen once, with under 30% in the top ten. Sequencing input: blood. These receptor sequences come from a man over 45 in good health.

The chain employs TRBV3-1 (or the pseudogene TRBV3-2) and TRBJ1-2; D call uncertain. V lost 4 bases and J 0 bases, leaving 12 bases between the germline ends. Per the germline V gene, CDR1 is LGHDT and CDR2 is YNNKEL (reference sequence). This CDR3 is 15 amino acids long. The CDR3 spells CASSPSGHSNYGYTF. The CDR3 DNA follows: TGTGCCAGCAGCCCCTCCGGGCATTCTAACTATGGCTACACCTTC.

The chain carries TRBV19 and TRBJ2-2; D uncertain. The length of the CDR3 is 12 residues. The germline CDR1 and CDR2 sequences are LNHDA and SQIVND (reference sequence). V was pared by 8 bases and J by 5 bases, with 9 bases between. CDR3 bases: TGTGCCAGTGGCGATCGGACCGGGGAGCTGTTTTTT. It specifies CASGDRTGELFF.

This clone was found many times. This chain links TRBV30 with TRBJ2-7; D remains ambiguous. The CDR3 is made up of 13 amino acids. Looked up from germline, CDR1 is GTSNPN and CDR2 is SVGIG (reference sequence). The V and J ends lost 4 bases and 0 bases respectively, with 10 bases between them. The CDR3 bases are TGTGCCTGGACAACAGCCAGCTCCTACGAGCAGTACTTC. Translated: CAWTTASSYEQYF. Looking up the rest from reference TRBV30 and TRBJ2-7 gives the full variable domain: SQTIHQWPATLVQPVGSPLSLECTVEGTSNPNLYWYRQAAGRGLQLLFYSVGIGQISSEVPQNLSASRPQDRQFILSSKKLLLSDSGFYLCAWTTASSYEQYFGPGTRLTVT.

The V gene is TRBV4-2, the J gene TRBJ2-1, with D tentatively TRBD2 (6 bases). V was shortened by 0 bases and J by 4 bases, with 13 bases between the two germline ends. Germline lookup yields CDR1 LGHNA and CDR2 YNFKEQ. The CDR3 spans 16 residues. The CDR3 bases are TGTGCCAGCAGCCAAGAAAGGCTAGCGAGTTACAATGAGCAGTTCTTC. This translates into CASSQERLASYNEQFF.

About this clone itself: One junction end does not reproduce the germline sequence, and a read error may be involved. The gene calls are TRBV30 and TRBJ2-5; D tentatively reads TRBD1 or TRBD2 (6 bases each). The CDR3 sequence is 10 residues long. Looked up from germline, CDR1 is GTSNPN and CDR2 is SVGIG (reference sequence). The CDR3 sequence is CAGGRGGNHF. CDR3 DNA sequence: TGTGCCGGGGGGCGTGGCGGGAATCACTTC.

The V gene is TRBV28, the J gene TRBJ1-4, with D maybe TRBD1 (6 bases). This CDR3 spans 15 amino acids. V lost 3 bases and J 6 bases, leaving 14 bases between the germline ends. Germline CDR1 MDHEN, CDR2 SYDVKM. The CDR3 reads CASSFGGQADEKLFF. In DNA, the CDR3 is TGTGCCAGCAGTTTTGGGGGCCAGGCAGATGAAAAACTGTTTTTT.

On this clone: Additional DNA sequences in this sample encode the identical CDR3. The rearrangement joins TRBV12-5 to TRBJ1-1; D uncertain. This CDR3 region has 15 residues. Trimming took off 6 bases at V and 1 base at J, with 15 bases between the two ends. CDR1 is LGHNT and CDR2 is FRNRAP in the germline V gene. As DNA, the CDR3 is TGTGCTAGTGGCCTATCCGGGATGTCGAACACTGAAGCTTTCTTT. It encodes CASGLSGMSNTEAFF.

V gene TRBV5-1 combines with J gene TRBJ2-7; 10 bases align to TRBD1. V trimming: 4 bases; J trimming: 4 bases; junction bases outside the gene matches: 8. The length of the CDR3 is 15 residues. CDR1 SGHRS and CDR2 YFSETQ come from the germline V gene. CDR3 protein: CASSTPGQGLYEQYF. CDR3 DNA: TGCGCCAGCAGCACGCCGGGACAGGGGCTATACGAGCAGTACTTC.

The chain joins TRBV5-4 to TRBJ2-6, with a possible D match to TRBD1 (5 bases). The germline V gene has CDR1 SGHNT and CDR2 YYREEE (reference sequence). This CDR3 is 16 amino acids long. Between the trimmed V and J ends, which lost 5 bases and 0 bases, there was a span of 12 bases. CDR3 coding DNA: TGTGCCAGCAGTCAGGGCCTTAGCTCTGGGGCCAACGTCCTGACTTTC. It codes for CASSQGLSSGANVLTF.

This clone was found a few times. The chain uses TRBV30 and TRBJ1-3; D remains unclear. V was shortened by 0 bases and J by 0 bases, with 12 bases between the two germline ends. The germline CDR1 and CDR2 sequences are GTSNPN and SVGIG (reference sequence). This CDR3 contains 16 residues. The CDR3 spells CAWSVRNSLSGNTIYF. The CDR3 nucleotides read TGTGCCTGGAGTGTACGAAACTCCCTCTCTGGAAACACCATATATTTT.

The CDR3 nucleotides are TGTGCCAGTAGTATTTTTCGTAGCAATCAGCCCCAGCATTTT. Amino acids: CASSIFRSNQPQHF. The chain couples TRBV19 to TRBJ1-5; D unclear. V was clipped by 3 bases and J by 0 bases, with 6 bases between them. The CDR3 loop spans 14 amino acids. Germline lookup yields CDR1 LNHDA and CDR2 SQIVND (reference sequence). The full variable domain, in which reference TRBV19 and TRBJ1-5 provide the parts outside the CDR3, is DGGITQSPKYLFRKEGQNVTLSCEQNLNHDAMYWYRQDPGQGLRLIYYSQIVNDFQKGDIAEGYSVSREKKESFPLTVTSAQKNPTAFYLCASSIFRSNQPQHFGDGTRLSIL.

CDR3 region: CASRPGGVSTDTQYF. DNA for the CDR3: TGTGCCAGCAGACCGGGGGGAGTAAGCACAGATACGCAGTATTTT. The V and J genes are TRBV28 and TRBJ2-3; TRBD2 agrees at 7 bases. CDR3 size: 15 residues. Germline trimming cut 6 bases from V and 0 bases from J; bases unmatched to any gene: 6. Germline V gene lookup returns CDR1 MDHEN and CDR2 SYDVKM.

V gene TRBV11-2 combines with J gene TRBJ2-3; no definite D call. V was trimmed by 3 bases and J by 0 bases, leaving 13 bases between them. Germline V CDR1 and CDR2: SGHAT, FQNNGV. The CDR3 runs to 16 residues. CDR3 DNA: TGTGCCAGCAGCTTTTACCCTGGCAGTAGCACAGATACGCAGTATTTT. This gives the protein CASSFYPGSSTDTQYF.

The chain uses TRBV7-3 and TRBJ2-2; D is unresolved. V lost 7 bases, J lost 3 bases, and 9 bases lay in between. CDR1 and CDR2 (germline): SGHTA, FQGTGA. This CDR3 is 13 amino acids long. As DNA, the CDR3 is TGTGCCAGCACTGACGGACACACCGGGGAGCTGTTTTTT. Encoded protein: CASTDGHTGELFF.

The rearrangement uses TRBV27 and TRBJ2-5, with 12 bases aligning to TRBD2. The CDR3 sequence is 20 residues long. V trimming: 6 bases; J trimming: 5 bases; junction bases outside the gene matches: 22. The V gene's germline CDR1 is MNHEY and CDR2 SMNVEV (reference sequence). CDR3 protein: CASSLGLAGGPGRQGETQYF. CDR3 bases: TGTGCCAGCAGCCTCGGGCTAGCGGGGGGGCCGGGTCGTCAGGGGGAGACCCAGTACTTC.

The chain is built from TRBV7-2 and TRBJ2-1; D possibly uses TRBD1 or TRBD2 (5 bases each). Per the germline V gene, CDR1 is SGHTA and CDR2 is FQGNSA. Trimming shortened V by 4 bases and J by 0 bases, and 16 bases separated the two germline ends. The CDR3 contains 17 residues. The CDR3 nucleotides read TGTGCCAGCAGCTATTCGGGACCCACAGGCTCCTACAATGAGCAGTTCTTC. Its protein is CASSYSGPTGSYNEQFF.

CDR3 protein: CASSQRSRQETQYF. Here the CDR3 DNA reads TGTGCCAGCAGCCAGAGGTCACGTCAAGAGACCCAGTACTTC. The V and J genes are TRBV3-1 (or the pseudogene TRBV3-2) and TRBJ2-5; D is unresolved. The germline V and J ends were trimmed by 3 bases and 2 bases, with 10 bases remaining between them. The germline V gene has CDR1 LGHDT and CDR2 YNNKEL (reference sequence). The CDR3 is made up of 14 amino acids.

The chain links TRBV7-2 to TRBJ1-2, with D possibly TRBD1 on 5 matching bases. Germline V gene lookup returns CDR1 SGHTA and CDR2 FQGNSA. Between the trimmed V and J ends, which lost 1 base and 8 bases, there was a span of 17 bases. The CDR3 has 15 amino acids. The CDR3 loop is CASSLDGTSTRGYTF. CDR3 DNA: TGTGCCAGCAGCTTAGACGGGACGTCTACCCGGGGCTACACCTTC.

The rearrangement links TRBV27 to TRBJ1-5; no clear D. This CDR3 region has 14 residues. Germline CDR1 reads MNHEY; CDR2 reads SMNVEV (reference sequence). V lost 3 bases and J 1 base, leaving 7 bases between the germline ends. The CDR3 sequence is CASSLNRSNQPQHF. DNA for the CDR3: TGTGCCAGCAGTTTGAACAGAAGCAATCAGCCCCAGCATTTT.

This clone came up once. For the CDR3, the DNA is TGTGCCAGTCGACTCGGGACGGACCGTCGGGAAGCTTTCTTT. Encoded protein: CASRLGTDRREAFF. J is TRBJ1-1 and V is TRBV7-2, with a weak D call TRBD1 (5 bases). CDR3 size: 14 residues. The germline V and J ends were trimmed by 9 bases and 8 bases, with 22 bases remaining between them. Germline CDR1 and CDR2: SGHTA and FQGNSA.

This clone appeared once. The V call is TRBV7-9, the J call TRBJ1-2, with unresolved D. Germline V gene lookup returns CDR1 SEHNR and CDR2 FQNEAQ (reference sequence). V was clipped by 5 bases and J by 1 base, with 5 bases between them. The CDR3 has 12 residues. CDR3 DNA: TGTGCCAGCAGCCATAATAACTATGGCTACACCTTC. Its protein is CASSHNNYGYTF.

This chain uses TRBV19 with TRBJ2-3; D is unclear. Trimming removed 2 bases at V and 6 bases at J, with 12 bases between. The length of the CDR3 is 14 residues. CDR1 is LNHDA, CDR2 SQIVND, per germline (reference sequence). The CDR3 is CASSISALPDTQYF. The CDR3 DNA reads as TGTGCCAGTAGTATAAGTGCCCTCCCCGATACGCAGTATTTT.

The chain employs TRBV4-3 and TRBJ2-1, with no clear D. Germline CDR1 and CDR2: LGHNA and YSLEER. V was clipped by 4 bases and J by 10 bases, with 14 bases between them. The CDR3 has 13 amino acids. The CDR3 sequence: CASSLSLGREQFF. Here the CDR3 DNA reads TGCGCCAGCAGCCTCTCGCTCGGGCGGGAGCAGTTCTTC.

V and J are TRBV7-9 and TRBJ2-5; no firm D call. The CDR3 has 14 amino acids. Trimming shortened V by 2 bases and J by 4 bases, and 11 bases separated the two germline ends. Looked up from germline, CDR1 is SEHNR and CDR2 is FQNEAQ (reference sequence). CDR3 in amino acids: CASSLNTERETQYF. CDR3 nucleotides: TGTGCCAGCAGCTTAAATACAGAAAGAGAGACCCAGTACTTC.